This TCR beta chain derives from a study of blood T cell repertoires in COVID-19. Turning to the study itself: The origin of the acute and convalescent COVID-19 samples was the United States, Italy and Spain. In each case, the material was cDNA or gDNA derived from T cells, B-cell-depleted T cells, or PBMCs.

In the authors' workflow: Estimation of nucleated cell counts was performed using reference gene primer amplification. Sequenced by immunoSEQ multiplex PCR; TCRdb stores in-frame clones only, minus some. V and J calls and clone size are as listed in that table; D and trimming were resolved from the DNA. The profile shows 150,000 to 200,000 clones, roughly 87% of them singletons. In germline, CDR1 is LGHNA, CDR2 YNFKEQ. The V and J ends lost 1 base and 7 bases, in that order; junction bases with no gene match: 9. CDR3 length: 16 residues. With respect to this clone: At the DNA level, this CDR3 is encoded by other sequences in the same sample as well.

V usage is TRBV4-2 and J usage is TRBJ2-1; 8 positions agree with TRBD2. The clonotype was recovered from a man between 60 and 70 years old with active or convalescent COVID-19. The specimen sequenced was peripheral blood. The CDR3 spells CASSQGPSGGWNEQFF. As DNA, the CDR3 is TGTGCCAGCAGCCAAGGCCCCAGCGGGGGATGGAATGAGCAGTTCTTC.